Sequencing of this TCR beta chain was carried out in a study of cytomegalovirus exposure and HLA in healthy donors. Notes on this clone: The antigen remains unidentified.

Broader study findings: Being indistinguishable, some V segments were excluded, TRBV6-2 and TRBV6-3 among them. Follow-up analysis later connected one missense variant in DCLRE1C with trimming of TCR beta V- and J-genes. The records held CMV serostatus as the only immune exposure information.

The PCR contained 60 Vbeta and 13 Jbeta primers. Here immunoSEQ multiplex PCR was the method, and the copy in TCRdb shows in-frame clones only, minus some. This table has roughly 170,000 clones, about 80% appearing once. CDR3 length: 14 residues. The germline CDR1 and CDR2 sequences are WSHSY and SAAADI. V dropped 8 bases and J dropped 2; count of bases not matched to a gene: 7. Although they were nominally healthy when sampled, donors likely had unrecorded immune exposures. The sequenced material came from PBMCs. V is TRBV10-2 and J is TRBJ2-7; 9 bases map to TRBD1. This TCR derives from a woman aged 30 to 39 in good health and CMV-seronegative. CDR3 loop: CASAPRTGAYEQYF. CDR3 sequence (DNA): TGCGCCAGCGCCCCCCGGACAGGGGCCTACGAGCAGTACTTC.